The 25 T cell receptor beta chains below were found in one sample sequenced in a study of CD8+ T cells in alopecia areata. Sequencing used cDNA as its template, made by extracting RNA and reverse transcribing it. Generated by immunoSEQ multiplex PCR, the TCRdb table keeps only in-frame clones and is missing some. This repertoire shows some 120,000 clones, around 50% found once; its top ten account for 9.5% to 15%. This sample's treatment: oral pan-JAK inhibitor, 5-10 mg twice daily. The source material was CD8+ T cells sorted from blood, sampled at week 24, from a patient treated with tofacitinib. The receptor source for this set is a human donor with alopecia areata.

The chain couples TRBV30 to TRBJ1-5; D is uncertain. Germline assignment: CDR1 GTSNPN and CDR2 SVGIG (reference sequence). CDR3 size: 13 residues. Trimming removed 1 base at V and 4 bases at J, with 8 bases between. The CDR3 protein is CAWSGTDNQPQHF. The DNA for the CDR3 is TGTGCCTGGAGTGGAACAGATAATCAGCCCCAGCATTTT.

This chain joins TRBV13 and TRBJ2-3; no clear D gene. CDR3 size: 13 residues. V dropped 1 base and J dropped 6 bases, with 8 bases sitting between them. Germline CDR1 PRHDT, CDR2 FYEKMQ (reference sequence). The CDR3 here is CASSLETADTQYF. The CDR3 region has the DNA TGTGCCAGCAGCTTAGAGACTGCCGATACGCAGTATTTT.

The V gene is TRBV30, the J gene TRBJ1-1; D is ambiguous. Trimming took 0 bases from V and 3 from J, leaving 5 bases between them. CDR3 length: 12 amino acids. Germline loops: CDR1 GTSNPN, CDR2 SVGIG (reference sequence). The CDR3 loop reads CAWSVGYTEAFF. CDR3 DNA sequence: TGTGCCTGGAGTGTTGGGTACACTGAAGCTTTCTTT. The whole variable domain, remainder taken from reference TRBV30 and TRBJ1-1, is SQTIHQWPATLVQPVGSPLSLECTVEGTSNPNLYWYRQAAGRGLQLLFYSVGIGQISSEVPQNLSASRPQDRQFILSSKKLLLSDSGFYLCAWSVGYTEAFFGQGTRLTVV.

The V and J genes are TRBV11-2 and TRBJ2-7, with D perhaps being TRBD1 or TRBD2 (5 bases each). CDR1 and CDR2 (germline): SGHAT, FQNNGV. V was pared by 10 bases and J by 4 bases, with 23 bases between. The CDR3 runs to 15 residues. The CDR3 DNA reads TGTGCCACCCTCGGACCCCGGGGATCAGGGTACGAGCAGTACTTC. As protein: CATLGPRGSGYEQYF.

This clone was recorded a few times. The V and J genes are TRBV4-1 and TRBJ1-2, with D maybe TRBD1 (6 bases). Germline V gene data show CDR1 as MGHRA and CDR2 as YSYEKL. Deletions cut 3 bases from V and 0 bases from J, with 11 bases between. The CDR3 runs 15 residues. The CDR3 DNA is TGCGCCAGCAGCCAGGACAGACCCACTAACTATGGCTACACCTTC. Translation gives CASSQDRPTNYGYTF.

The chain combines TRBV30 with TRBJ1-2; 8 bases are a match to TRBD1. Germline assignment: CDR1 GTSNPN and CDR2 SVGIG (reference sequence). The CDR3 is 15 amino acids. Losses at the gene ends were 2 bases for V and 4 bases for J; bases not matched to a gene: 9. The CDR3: CAWSPPGQGTYGYTF. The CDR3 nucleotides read TGTGCCTGGAGTCCCCCCGGACAGGGTACCTATGGCTACACCTTC.

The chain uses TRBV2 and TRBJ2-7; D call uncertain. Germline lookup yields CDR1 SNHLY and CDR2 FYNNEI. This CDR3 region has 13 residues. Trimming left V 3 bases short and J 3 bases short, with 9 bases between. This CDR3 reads CASSDYSNYEQYF. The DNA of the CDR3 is TGTGCCAGCAGTGACTATTCGAACTACGAGCAGTACTTC.

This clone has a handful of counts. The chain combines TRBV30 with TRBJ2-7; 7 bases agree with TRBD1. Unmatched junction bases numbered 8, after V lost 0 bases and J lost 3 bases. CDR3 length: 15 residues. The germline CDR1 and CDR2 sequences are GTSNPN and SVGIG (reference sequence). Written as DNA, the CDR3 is TGTGCCTGGAGTGTAGGGGGCAGTACTAACTACGAGCAGTACTTC. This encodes CAWSVGGSTNYEQYF.

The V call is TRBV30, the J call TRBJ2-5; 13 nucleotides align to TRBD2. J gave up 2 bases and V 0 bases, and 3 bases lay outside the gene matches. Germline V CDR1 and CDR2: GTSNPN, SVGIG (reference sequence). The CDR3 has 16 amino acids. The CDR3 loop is CAWSVGLAGAQETQYF. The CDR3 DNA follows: TGTGCCTGGAGTGTAGGACTAGCGGGGGCTCAAGAGACCCAGTACTTC. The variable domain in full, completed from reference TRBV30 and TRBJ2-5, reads SQTIHQWPATLVQPVGSPLSLECTVEGTSNPNLYWYRQAAGRGLQLLFYSVGIGQISSEVPQNLSASRPQDRQFILSSKKLLLSDSGFYLCAWSVGLAGAQETQYFGPGTRLLVL.

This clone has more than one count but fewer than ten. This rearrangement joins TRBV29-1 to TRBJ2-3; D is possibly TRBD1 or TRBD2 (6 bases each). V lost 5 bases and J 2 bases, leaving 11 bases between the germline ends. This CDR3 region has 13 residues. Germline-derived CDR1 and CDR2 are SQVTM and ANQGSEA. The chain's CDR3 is CSVWGANTDTQYF. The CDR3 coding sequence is TGCAGCGTTTGGGGGGCCAACACAGATACGCAGTATTTT.

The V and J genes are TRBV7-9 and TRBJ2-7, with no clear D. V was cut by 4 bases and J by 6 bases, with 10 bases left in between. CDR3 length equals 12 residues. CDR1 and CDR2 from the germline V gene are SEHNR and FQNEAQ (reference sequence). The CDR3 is CASSSREAEQYF. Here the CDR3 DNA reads TGTGCCAGCAGCTCCCGAGAGGCCGAGCAGTACTTC.

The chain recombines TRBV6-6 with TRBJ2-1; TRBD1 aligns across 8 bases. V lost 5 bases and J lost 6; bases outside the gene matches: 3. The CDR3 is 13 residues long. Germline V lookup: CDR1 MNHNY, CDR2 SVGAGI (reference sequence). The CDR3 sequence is CASSRTGFNEQFF. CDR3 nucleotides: TGTGCCAGCAGTAGGACAGGGTTCAATGAGCAGTTCTTC.

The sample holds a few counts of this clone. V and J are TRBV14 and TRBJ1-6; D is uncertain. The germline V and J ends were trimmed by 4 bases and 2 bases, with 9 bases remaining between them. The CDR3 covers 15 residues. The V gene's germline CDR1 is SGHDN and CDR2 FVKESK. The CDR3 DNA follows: TGTGCCAGCAGCCCGAGGAGACCCTATAATTCACCCCTCCACTTT. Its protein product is CASSPRRPYNSPLHF.

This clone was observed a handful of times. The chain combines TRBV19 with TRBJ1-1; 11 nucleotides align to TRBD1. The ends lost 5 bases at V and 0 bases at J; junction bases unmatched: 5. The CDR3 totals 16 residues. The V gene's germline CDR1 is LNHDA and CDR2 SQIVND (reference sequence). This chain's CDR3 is CASSPRDRGMNTEAFF. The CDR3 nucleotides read TGTGCCAGTAGTCCCCGGGACAGGGGGATGAACACTGAAGCTTTCTTT.

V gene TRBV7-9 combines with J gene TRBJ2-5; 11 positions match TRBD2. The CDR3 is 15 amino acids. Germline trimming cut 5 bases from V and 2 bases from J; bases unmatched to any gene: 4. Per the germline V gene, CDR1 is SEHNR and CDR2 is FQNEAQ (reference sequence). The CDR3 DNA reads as TGTGCCAGCAGCCCACTAGCGGGGGATCAAGAGACCCAGTACTTC. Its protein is CASSPLAGDQETQYF.

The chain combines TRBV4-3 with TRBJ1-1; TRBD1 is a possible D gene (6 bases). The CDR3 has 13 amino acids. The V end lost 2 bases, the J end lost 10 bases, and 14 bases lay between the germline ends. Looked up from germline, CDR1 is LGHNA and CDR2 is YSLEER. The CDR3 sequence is CASSQSTGWRAFF. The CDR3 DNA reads TGCGCCAGCAGCCAATCTACAGGGTGGCGAGCTTTCTTT.

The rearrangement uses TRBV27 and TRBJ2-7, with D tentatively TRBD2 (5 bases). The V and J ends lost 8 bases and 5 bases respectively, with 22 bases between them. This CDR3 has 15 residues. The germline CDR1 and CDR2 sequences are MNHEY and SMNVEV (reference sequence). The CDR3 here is CASAEAWASRDEQYF. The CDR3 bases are TGTGCCAGCGCGGAGGCGTGGGCCTCGCGGGACGAGCAGTACTTC.

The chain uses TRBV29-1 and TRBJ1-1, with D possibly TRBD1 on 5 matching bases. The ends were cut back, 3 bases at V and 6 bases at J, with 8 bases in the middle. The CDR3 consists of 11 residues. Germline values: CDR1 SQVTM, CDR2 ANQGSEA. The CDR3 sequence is CSVEVGAEAFF. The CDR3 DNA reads TGCAGCGTTGAGGTAGGGGCTGAAGCTTTCTTT. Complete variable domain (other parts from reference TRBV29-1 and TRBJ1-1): SAVISQKPSRDICQRGTSLTIQCQVDSQVTMMFWYRQQPGQSLTLIATANQGSEATYESGFVIDKFPISRPNLTFSTLTVSNMSPEDSSIYLCSVEVGAEAFFGQGTRLTVV.

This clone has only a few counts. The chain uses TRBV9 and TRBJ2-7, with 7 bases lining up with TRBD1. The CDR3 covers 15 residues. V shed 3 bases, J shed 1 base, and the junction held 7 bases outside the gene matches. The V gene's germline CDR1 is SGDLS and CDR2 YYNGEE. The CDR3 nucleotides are TGTGCCAGCAGCGGCCGGGACAGCCATTCCTACGAGCAGTACTTC. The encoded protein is CASSGRDSHSYEQYF.

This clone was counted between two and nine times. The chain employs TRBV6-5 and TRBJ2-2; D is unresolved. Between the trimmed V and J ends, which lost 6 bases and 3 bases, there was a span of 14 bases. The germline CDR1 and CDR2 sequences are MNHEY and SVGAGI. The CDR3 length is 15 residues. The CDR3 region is CASRADPTDTGELFF. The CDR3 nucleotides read TGTGCCAGCAGAGCCGATCCGACGGACACCGGGGAGCTGTTTTTT.

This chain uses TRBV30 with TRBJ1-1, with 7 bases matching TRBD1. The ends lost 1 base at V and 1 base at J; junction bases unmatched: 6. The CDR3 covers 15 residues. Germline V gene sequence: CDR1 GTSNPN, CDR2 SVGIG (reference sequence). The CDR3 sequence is CAWSGLRQGNTEAFF. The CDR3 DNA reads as TGTGCCTGGAGTGGCTTAAGACAGGGGAACACTGAAGCTTTCTTT.

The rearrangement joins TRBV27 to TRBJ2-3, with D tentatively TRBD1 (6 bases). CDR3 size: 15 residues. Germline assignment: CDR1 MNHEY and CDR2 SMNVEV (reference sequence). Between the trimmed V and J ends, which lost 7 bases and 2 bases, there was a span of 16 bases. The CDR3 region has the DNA TGTGCCAGCACCCTGGGGGCCGGTTCCACAGATACGCAGTATTTT. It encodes CASTLGAGSTDTQYF.

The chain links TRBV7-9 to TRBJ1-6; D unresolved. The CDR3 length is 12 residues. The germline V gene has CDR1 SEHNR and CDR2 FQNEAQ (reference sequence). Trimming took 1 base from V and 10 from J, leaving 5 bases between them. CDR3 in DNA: TGTGCCAGCAGCTTAGGAGTCTCACCCCTCCACTTT. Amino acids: CASSLGVSPLHF.

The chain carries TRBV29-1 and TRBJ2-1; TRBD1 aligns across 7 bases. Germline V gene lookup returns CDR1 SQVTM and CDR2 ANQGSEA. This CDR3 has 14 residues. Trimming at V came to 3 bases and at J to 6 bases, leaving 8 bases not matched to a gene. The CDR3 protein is CSVDAFAGGNEQFF. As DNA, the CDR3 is TGCAGCGTTGATGCCTTTGCAGGGGGCAATGAGCAGTTCTTC.

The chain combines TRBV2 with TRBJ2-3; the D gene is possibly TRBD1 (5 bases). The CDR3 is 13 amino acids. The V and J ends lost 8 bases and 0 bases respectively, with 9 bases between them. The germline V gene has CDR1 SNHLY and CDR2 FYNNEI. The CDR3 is CASPRESTDTQYF. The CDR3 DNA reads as TGTGCCAGCCCCAGGGAAAGCACAGATACGCAGTATTTT.